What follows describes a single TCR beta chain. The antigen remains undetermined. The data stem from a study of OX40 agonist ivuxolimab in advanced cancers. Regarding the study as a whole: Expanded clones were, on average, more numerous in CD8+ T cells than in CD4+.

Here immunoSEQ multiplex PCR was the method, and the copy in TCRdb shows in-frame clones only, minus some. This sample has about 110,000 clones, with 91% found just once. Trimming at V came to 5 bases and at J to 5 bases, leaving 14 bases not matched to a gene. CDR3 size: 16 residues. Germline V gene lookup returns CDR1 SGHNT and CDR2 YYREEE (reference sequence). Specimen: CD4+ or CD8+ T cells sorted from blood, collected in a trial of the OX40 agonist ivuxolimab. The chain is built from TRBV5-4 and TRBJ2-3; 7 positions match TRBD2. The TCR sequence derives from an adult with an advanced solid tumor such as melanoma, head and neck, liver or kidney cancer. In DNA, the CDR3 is TGTGCCAGCAGTTCCAATCCGGGGGAGGGAGGAGATACGCAGTATTTT. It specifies CASSSNPGEGGDTQYF.